These T cell receptor beta chains were read from a single sample in a study of vaccination effects on CD4 cells after COVID-19. Here immunoSEQ multiplex PCR was the method, and the copy in TCRdb shows in-frame clones only, minus some. This sample has 30,000 to 35,000 clones, with over 70% found just once. The antigens for these receptors are not known. The specimen comprised CD4+ T cells from PBMCs cultured without peptide, sampled after COVID-19 vaccination. Receptors were obtained from a human donor who received a COVID-19 vaccine. The CDR3 runs from the conserved cysteine through the conserved F or W. D genes are given only for firm matches. Clone size is given for some rows only: seen once, a few or many times, or a class if the clone is expanded.

clone_size | cdr3_length | d_call | j_call | v_call | cdr3_aa | cdr3_nt
NA | 15 | NA | TRBJ1-4 | TRBV7-2 | CASSLFGTTNEKLFF | TGTGCCAGCAGCTTATTTGGAACAACTAATGAAAAACTGTTTTTT
NA | 15 | TRBD1 | TRBJ2-7 | TRBV19 | CASITRGQGAVDQYF | TGTGCCAGTATAACTAGGGGGCAGGGGGCGGTCGATCAGTACTTC
few | 13 | TRBD2 | TRBJ2-7 | TRBV18 | CASSPTSGGEQYF | TGTGCCAGCTCACCGACTAGCGGGGGCGAGCAGTACTTC
NA | 14 | TRBD1 | TRBJ1-6 | TRBV10-3 | CAIMTGGLDSPLHF | TGTGCCATCATGACAGGGGGCTTGGATTCACCCCTCCACTTT
NA | 12 | NA | TRBJ2-7 | TRBV5-5 | CASSLEGKAQYF | TGTGCCAGCAGCTTGGAGGGAAAAGCGCAGTACTTC
few | 16 | TRBD1 | TRBJ1-6 | TRBV20-1 | CSASDPGTGINSPLHF | TGCAGTGCTAGTGACCCCGGGACAGGGATTAATTCACCCCTCCACTTT
NA | 13 | NA | TRBJ1-2 | TRBV25-1 | CASSEIPRAGYTF | TGTGCCAGCAGTGAGATCCCGCGCGCCGGCTACACCTTC
NA | 12 | NA | TRBJ1-2 | TRBV30 | CAWRLGADGYTF | TGTGCCTGGAGGTTAGGGGCTGATGGCTACACCTTC
NA | 16 | NA | TRBJ1-2 | TRBV7-2 | CASTSGRGATNYGYTF | TGTGCCAGCACCTCCGGGCGGGGGGCCACTAACTATGGCTACACCTTC
NA | 14 | TRBD1 | TRBJ1-6 | TRBV6-5 | CASSAGQGYSPLHF | TGTGCCAGCAGCGCGGGACAGGGGTATTCACCCCTCCACTTT
NA | 16 | TRBD2 | TRBJ2-5 | TRBV19 | CASSIGGLADKETQYF | TGTGCCAGTAGTATAGGAGGGCTAGCGGACAAAGAGACCCAGTACTTC
NA | 14 | TRBD1 | TRBJ2-7 | TRBV30 | CAWSSQGSVYEQYF | TGTGCCTGGAGTTCACAGGGGAGCGTCTACGAGCAGTACTTC
NA | 13 | NA | TRBJ2-5 | TRBV18 | CASSPGISETQYF | TGTGCCAGCTCACCGGGGATTAGCGAGACCCAGTACTTC
NA | 13 | TRBD2 | TRBJ2-5 | TRBV7-2 | CASTSSGVGAQYF | TGTGCCAGCACCTCTAGCGGGGTTGGGGCCCAGTACTTC
NA | 14 | NA | TRBJ1-1 | TRBV11-1 | CASSLGQVNTEAFF | TGTGCCAGCAGCTTAGGACAGGTAAACACTGAAGCTTTCTTT
NA | 14 | NA | TRBJ2-3 | TRBV29-1 | CSALGRPSTDTQYF | TGCAGCGCCTTGGGGCGGCCTAGCACAGATACGCAGTATTTT
few | 15 | TRBD1 | TRBJ1-2 | TRBV27 | CASSSLDRNGYGYTF | TGTGCCAGCAGTTCCTTGGACAGGAATGGTTATGGCTACACCTTC
NA | 13 | NA | TRBJ2-1 | TRBV10-3 | CATASSSYNEQFF | TGTGCCACCGCATCTTCGTCCTACAATGAGCAGTTCTTC
NA | 17 | NA | TRBJ2-1 | TRBV25-1 | CASSDYPLEGTYNEQFF | TGTGCCAGCAGTGACTACCCTTTAGAGGGGACGTACAATGAGCAGTTCTTC
NA | 14 | NA | TRBJ1-1 | TRBV2 | CASSVSEGSTEAFF | TGTGCCAGCAGTGTCTCCGAGGGGAGCACTGAAGCTTTCTTT
NA | 17 | TRBD1 | TRBJ1-1 | TRBV4-1 | CASSQGHRGRTNTEAFF | TGCGCCAGCAGCCAAGGACACAGGGGGCGGACCAACACTGAAGCTTTCTTT
NA | 15 | NA | TRBJ2-3 | TRBV6-5 | CASRGDRASTDTQYF | TGTGCCAGCAGGGGGGACCGCGCCAGCACAGATACGCAGTATTTT
NA | 15 | NA | TRBJ2-5 | TRBV6-2/TRBV6-3 | CASSKGGRYQETQYF | TGTGCCAGCAGTAAGGGGGGGCGGTACCAAGAGACCCAGTACTTC
few | 12 | NA | TRBJ1-1 | TRBV25-1 | CASSDHTVEAFF | TGTGCCAGCAGTGACCATACAGTTGAAGCTTTCTTT
NA | 13 | NA | TRBJ2-1 | TRBV7-7 | CASSVGLSAEQFF | TGTGCTAGCAGTGTCGGACTCTCGGCTGAGCAGTTCTTC
NA | 16 | NA | TRBJ1-5 | TRBV2 | CASSGGTSGASQPQHF | TGTGCCAGCAGTGGGGGTACCTCGGGGGCGAGTCAGCCCCAGCATTTT
NA | 16 | TRBD2 | TRBJ2-6 | TRBV19 | CASRPGGGPGANVLTF | TGTGCCAGTAGGCCCGGGGGGGGTCCTGGGGCCAACGTCCTGACTTTC
NA | 12 | NA | TRBJ1-2 | TRBV5-1 | CASSGGATGYTF | TGCGCCAGCAGCGGGGGGGCCACTGGCTACACCTTC
NA | 11 | NA | TRBJ1-1 | TRBV25-1 | CASSDGTEAFF | TGTGCCAGCAGTGACGGCACTGAAGCTTTCTTT
NA | 14 | NA | TRBJ2-7 | TRBV5-1 | CASSLGAGTYEQYF | TGCGCCAGCAGCCTCGGCGCAGGCACCTACGAGCAGTACTTC
few | 14 | NA | TRBJ2-7 | TRBV11-2 | CASSLIRNSYEQYF | TGTGCCAGCAGCTTAATCAGGAACTCCTACGAGCAGTACTTC
once | 18 | TRBD1 | TRBJ1-1 | TRBV18 | CASSPPTGGSRANTEAFF | TGTGCCAGCTCACCACCGACAGGGGGGAGTAGGGCGAACACTGAAGCTTTCTTT
NA | 15 | NA | TRBJ2-7 | TRBV2 | CASATGGDSSYEQYF | TGTGCCAGCGCAACGGGAGGGGACAGCTCCTACGAGCAGTACTTC
few | 14 | TRBD1 | TRBJ2-7 | TRBV18 | CASSPDRVAYEQYF | TGTGCCAGCTCACCGGACAGGGTAGCCTACGAGCAGTACTTC
NA | 12 | NA | TRBJ1-5 | TRBV30 | CAWSWSNQPQHF | TGTGCCTGGAGTTGGAGCAATCAGCCCCAGCATTTT
NA | 16 | NA | TRBJ1-4 | TRBV5-4 | CASSRYRGATNEKLFF | TGTGCCAGCAGCCGATATAGGGGTGCAACTAATGAAAAACTGTTTTTT
NA | 14 | NA | TRBJ1-4 | TRBV14 | CASSPTRGQGKLFF | TGTGCCAGCAGCCCTACAAGGGGCCAAGGAAAACTGTTTTTT
NA | 15 | TRBD1 | TRBJ2-2 | TRBV2 | CASKFDRVDTGELFF | TGTGCCAGCAAATTCGACAGGGTCGACACCGGGGAGCTGTTTTTT
NA | 12 | NA | TRBJ1-3 | TRBV7-6 | CASVSYRNTIYF | TGTGCCAGTGTCTCCTATAGAAACACCATATATTTT
NA | 12 | NA | TRBJ2-7 | TRBV28 | CASSRPLYEQYF | TGTGCCAGCAGCCGGCCCCTCTACGAGCAGTACTTC
few | 13 | NA | TRBJ2-2 | TRBV14 | CASSPRGTGELFF | TGTGCCAGCAGCCCGCGGGGAACCGGGGAGCTGTTTTTT
NA | 14 | NA | TRBJ1-2 | TRBV5-5 | CASSWGDRSGGYTF | TGTGCCAGCAGCTGGGGGGACCGCTCGGGTGGCTACACCTTC
NA | 14 | NA | TRBJ1-1 | TRBV10-3 | CAISLSLGEAEAFF | TGTGCCATCAGTCTCTCGTTGGGAGAGGCTGAAGCTTTCTTT
NA | 17 | TRBD1 | TRBJ1-2 | TRBV7-2 | CASSLSLGDRGRGGYTF | TGTGCCAGCAGCTTATCGTTGGGGGACAGGGGCCGGGGTGGCTACACCTTC
NA | 14 | NA | TRBJ1-5 | TRBV5-5 | CASRRGTSNQPQHF | TGTGCCAGCAGAAGGGGTACAAGCAATCAGCCCCAGCATTTT
NA | 14 | NA | TRBJ2-1 | TRBV3-1/TRBV3-2 | CATGFRGSKNEQFF | TGTGCCACTGGTTTCAGGGGTAGCAAGAATGAGCAGTTCTTC